The clone carrying this T cell receptor beta chain was detected a few times. The sample comes from a study of human T cells and chemical hapten exposure. Study in general: Weekly administration of diphenylcyclopropenone to the scalp of patients continued throughout the roughly 22-week study. Patches that contained 0.01% DPC were applied to the upper back and read at 6 days.

Time point meaning: patch test 3, about 24 weeks after DPC sensitization. Treatment of the sample: therapeutic diphenylcyclopropenone sensitization with weekly scalp DPC. The CDR3 length is 15 residues. Germline V gives CDR1 SGHRS, CDR2 YFSETQ. V lost 0 bases and J 0 bases, leaving 7 bases between the germline ends. For the library, individual cDNA molecules each received unique molecular identifiers. Methods used by the authors: Samples held a median of approximately 94,000 TCRs, range roughly 20,000–750,000. TCRdb ran MiXCR on the RACE reads and lists one entry per CDR3 protein. These V and J calls rely on TCRdb rather than the paper's analysis. The table lists about 190,000 distinct CDR3 sequences, approximately 26% of them singletons.

The genes are TRBV5-1 and TRBJ1-3; D unresolved. Material: whole blood, obtained in connection with sensitization to the hapten diphenylcyclopropenone (DPC). The clonotype originates from a woman aged 40 to 55 with alopecia areata. Some clones in this sample may be carry-over from other donors' samples. CDR3 nucleotide sequence: TGCGCCAGCAGCTTGGACGGCTCCTCTGGAAACACCATATATTTT. This gives the protein CASSLDGSSGNTIYF.